This T cell receptor beta chain appears in the sequencing data of a study of identical twins. Whole-study results and caveats: The models gave estimates that fell short of the out-of-frame TCR alpha sharing seen in monozygotic twins.

A single record per CDR3 protein comes from TCRdb applying MiXCR to the 5' RACE reads. The table includes roughly 690,000 distinct CDR3 sequences, over 20% detected once. This clonotype was seen a few times. Its antigen is unknown. Germline-derived CDR1 and CDR2 are DFQATT and SNEGSKA (reference sequence). This CDR3 is 18 amino acids long. V was cut by 3 bases and J by 5 bases, with 26 bases left in between. The same specimen was also included in a second study, on T cells expressing NK-cell markers. That work states: Sorted CD3+CD56+NKG2C+, CD3+CD56+NKG2C- and CD3+CD56-NKG2C+ T cells provided the TCR beta repertoires. Also leading the CD3+CD56-NKG2C+ fraction in a handful of donors were these clonotypes. HCMV specificity of the expanded NKG2C+ T cell clones stayed unclear.

The receptor comes from a woman between 18 and 29 years old in good health. Specimen: PBMCs. This rearrangement joins TRBV20-1 to TRBJ1-5, with D unresolved. The CDR3 protein is CSASRSRWLKIEDQPQHF. In DNA form, the CDR3 reads TGCAGTGCTAGCCGTTCAAGATGGTTGAAAATCGAGGATCAGCCCCAGCATTTT.